The following is a T cell receptor beta chain sequence with its context. Its target is unknown. The CDR3 end falls 3 residues outside the read, so it is completed with the germline J gene. This CDR3 has 13 amino acids. Germline V CDR1 and CDR2: MNHEY, SVGEGT. This entry comes from a study of Tregs in tolerant kidney transplant recipients. Study-wide findings and caveats: Biological reproducibility was not directly addressed, but technical replication error appeared minimal.

Method: immunoSEQ multiplex PCR; TCRdb's copy keeps in-frame clones and lacks some. Its table records some 52,000 clones. The chain is built from TRBV6-2 or TRBV6-3 and TRBJ2-3; no clear D. Sequenced here: CD4+ T cells from blood, sampled before the transplant. This sequence was found in a human donor who received a combined kidney and bone marrow transplant. The DNA read from the CDR3 is TGTGCCAGCACCGACCCGAACCTCGGGACG. Translated, it gives CASTDPNLGT. The entire CDR3 sequence reads CASTDPNLGTQYF.